These T cell receptor beta chains were read from a single sample in a study of PD-1 blockade in classical Hodgkin lymphoma. Sequencing was performed with immunoSEQ multiplex PCR; in TCRdb, only in-frame clones are kept and a portion is missing. The sample holds roughly 150,000 clones; around four fifths are singletons and the top ten take roughly 9.8%. The sample here was peripheral blood mononuclear cells (PBMCs), taken before the second cycle of nivolumab. All receptors come from a human donor with classical Hodgkin lymphoma. CDR3s include the opening cysteine and the closing phenylalanine or tryptophan. D genes are given only for firm matches. The size of a clone is reported for some rows only, either as once, few or many, or as a class for expanded clones.

j_gene	d_gene	v_gene	abundance	CDR3aa	CDR3nt
TRBJ2-7	TRBD1	TRBV27	once	CASPGTGRFPYEQYF	TGTGCCAGCCCCGGGACAGGGAGGTTCCCCTACGAGCAGTACTTC
TRBJ1-6	-	TRBV30	-	CACRGTGRYNSPLHF	TGTGCCTGTAGGGGGACGGGACGATATAATTCACCCCTCCACTTT
TRBJ1-2	-	TRBV6-6	-	CASSYSGQRPGYTF	TGTGCCAGCAGTTACTCCGGACAGAGGCCCGGCTACACCTTC
TRBJ1-2	-	TRBV2	-	CASSGVGYGYTF	TGTGCCAGCAGTGGGGTGGGATATGGCTACACCTTC
TRBJ2-7	-	TRBV7-9	-	CASSPGWEAYEQYF	TGTGCCAGCAGCCCCGGCTGGGAGGCCTACGAGCAGTACTTC
TRBJ2-4	-	TRBV19	-	CASTQGGGVIQYF	TGTGCCAGTACCCAGGGGGGTGGCGTCATTCAGTACTTC
TRBJ1-1	TRBD1	TRBV5-1	-	CASSLGTGVMNTEAFF	TGCGCCAGCAGCCTCGGGACAGGGGTTATGAACACTGAAGCTTTCTTT
TRBJ1-1	-	TRBV15	-	CATSRGSSGDTEAFF	TGTGCCACCAGCAGAGGATCTAGTGGGGACACTGAAGCTTTCTTT
TRBJ1-5	-	TRBV19	-	CASTFEGKRRNQPQHF	TGTGCCAGCACTTTCGAGGGGAAACGGCGCAATCAGCCCCAGCATTTT
TRBJ1-1	-	TRBV11-2	-	CASSFGWNTEAFF	TGTGCCAGCAGCTTTGGGTGGAACACTGAAGCTTTCTTT
TRBJ1-3	TRBD1	TRBV5-1	-	CASSFTGQASGNTIYF	TGCGCCAGCAGCTTTACTGGACAGGCGTCTGGAAACACCATATATTTT
TRBJ2-1	-	TRBV18	-	CASSPARSTYNEQFF	TGTGCCAGCTCACCGGCTAGGTCGACCTACAATGAGCAGTTCTTC
TRBJ1-2	-	TRBV19	few	CASSPGQGWDYGYTF	TGTGCCAGTAGCCCCGGGCAGGGATGGGACTATGGCTACACCTTC
TRBJ1-4	-	TRBV7-2	-	CASTAGGITNEKLFF	TGTGCCAGCACCGCGGGGGGGATCACTAATGAAAAACTGTTTTTT
TRBJ2-2	TRBD1	TRBV2	-	CATGQDFGTGELFF	TGTGCCACCGGACAGGATTTTGGTACCGGGGAGCTGTTTTTT
TRBJ1-5	-	TRBV28	-	CASTLRGGGNQPQHF	TGTGCCAGCACCCTGAGAGGGGGAGGCAATCAGCCCCAGCATTTT
TRBJ2-7	TRBD1	TRBV6-5	-	CASNRRAGGPYEQYF	TGTGCCAGCAATAGGAGGGCAGGGGGCCCCTACGAGCAGTACTTC
TRBJ2-3	-	TRBV27	-	CASSLEGAASTDTQYF	TGTGCCAGCAGTTTAGAGGGCGCCGCTAGCACAGATACGCAGTATTTT
TRBJ1-3	-	TRBV6-6	once	CASSYLPGAGNTIYF	TGTGCCAGCAGTTACCTCCCAGGGGCCGGAAACACCATATATTTT
TRBJ2-5	-	TRBV18	-	CASSPPLGVETQYF	TGTGCCAGCTCACCACCTTTGGGGGTGGAGACCCAGTACTTC
TRBJ2-7	TRBD1	TRBV4-3	-	CASSQDRDRDIYEQYF	TGCGCCAGCAGCCAAGATAGGGACAGGGACATCTACGAGCAGTACTTC
TRBJ2-1	TRBD2	TRBV6-5	-	CASRAGTSPDNEQFF	TGTGCCAGCAGAGCCGGGACTAGCCCTGACAATGAGCAGTTCTTC
TRBJ1-1	-	TRBV9	-	CASSVGREGRGGGTEAFF	TGTGCCAGCAGCGTAGGGAGAGAGGGAAGGGGGGGTGGCACTGAAGCTTTCTTT
TRBJ2-2	-	TRBV19	-	CATTIGGAGELFF	TGTGCCACCACAATTGGGGGTGCCGGGGAGCTGTTTTTT
TRBJ2-7	TRBD1	TRBV19	-	CASSFTGGNREQYF	TGTGCCAGTAGTTTCACAGGGGGCAATCGCGAGCAGTACTTC
TRBJ1-1	-	TRBV5-1	-	CASSLNGMNTEAFF	TGCGCCAGCAGCTTGAACGGCATGAACACTGAAGCTTTCTTT
TRBJ2-5	-	TRBV5-6	-	CASSLAWGGQQETQYF	TGTGCCAGCAGCTTGGCGTGGGGGGGACAGCAAGAGACCCAGTACTTC